The rows below give T cell receptor beta chains drawn from one sample of a study of identical twins. TCRdb reprocessed the 5' RACE reads with MiXCR, giving one entry per CDR3 protein. The table shows about 920,000 distinct CDR3 sequences, with 9% to 15% occurring only once. The sample was also reused in another study, on yellow fever vaccine responses in identical twins.

The specimen was PBMCs. All receptors come from a young woman in good health. The CDR3 runs from the conserved cysteine through the conserved F or W. Each record gives: V gene, J gene, CDR3 protein.

>TRBV7-9|TRBJ2-5
CASSPLRGGTQETQYF
>TRBV7-3|TRBJ1-1
CASSTGAGDTEAFF
>TRBV6-1|TRBJ2-7
CASRRQGSGYEQYF
>TRBV28|TRBJ1-5
CASRMDRGNQPQHF
>TRBV4-1|TRBJ1-6
CASSQVETANNSPLHF
>TRBV4-2|TRBJ2-1
CASSQGRGGLAGRNEQFF
>TRBV12-3/TRBV12-4|TRBJ2-1
CASILTAGVYNEQFF
>TRBV20-1|TRBJ2-1
CSARSAGGHYNEQFF
>TRBV12-3/TRBV12-4|TRBJ1-5
CASTSRRPYSNQPQHF
>TRBV28|TRBJ2-1
CASSSYNNEQFF
>TRBV7-2|TRBJ2-5
CASSLALGLQETQYF
>TRBV5-1|TRBJ2-1
CASTLNYNEQFF
>TRBV4-1|TRBJ2-6
CASSHFRKSRIRSLPSGANVLTF
>TRBV2|TRBJ2-1
CASRTSGDEQFF
>TRBV4-1|TRBJ2-5
CASSQENQETQYF
>TRBV7-2|TRBJ2-3
CASSGLAGVSDTQYF
>TRBV10-3|TRBJ1-5
CAISESGTGLAPSNQPQHF
>TRBV11-2|TRBJ1-2
CASSPNGESGYTF
>TRBV7-9|TRBJ2-1
CASSLVPAPEQFF
>TRBV9|TRBJ2-1
CASSVAEASGGPNSYNEQFF
>TRBV4-2|TRBJ2-5
CASSQGLALQETQYF
>TRBV7-9|TRBJ2-2
CASIPGGSSNTGELFF
>TRBV4-2|TRBJ2-3
CASSQEISGGTDTQYF